These T cell receptor beta chains were read from a single sample in a study of shared clonotypes between healthy human individuals. The method was immunoSEQ multiplex PCR; TCRdb's version includes in-frame clones alone and lacks a portion of them. The sample carries about 2 million clones, about 95% recorded once. Source material: naive CD8+ T cells sorted from blood. These receptors were obtained from a man younger than 35 in good health. Each CDR3 is given with its conserved first and last residue. Fields, in order: J gene, clone size, V gene, D gene, CDR3 DNA, CDR3 protein. The D gene is left open where the match is weak. The size entry is marked missing in some rows and otherwise reads once, few, many or a size class.

J gene: TRBJ2-2
clone size: .
V gene: TRBV19
D gene: .
CDR3 DNA: TGTGCCAGTACCCCCGGAGTTTACGGGGAGCTGTTTTTT
CDR3 protein: CASTPGVYGELFF

J gene: TRBJ2-3
clone size: .
V gene: TRBV19
D gene: TRBD2
CDR3 DNA: TGTGCCAGTAGTATTAGCGGGGGTCACACAGATACGCAGTATTTT
CDR3 protein: CASSISGGHTDTQYF

J gene: TRBJ1-6
clone size: .
V gene: TRBV6-5
D gene: TRBD1
CDR3 DNA: TGTGCCAGCAGTTACGAGACAGGGATAATTCAGGCCCTCCACTTT
CDR3 protein: CASSYETGIIQALHF

J gene: TRBJ2-1
clone size: .
V gene: TRBV7-8
D gene: TRBD2
CDR3 DNA: TGTGCCAGCAGCTTAGGACTAGCGGGAGCGAAATCCTTCAATGAGCAGTTCTTC
CDR3 protein: CASSLGLAGAKSFNEQFF

J gene: TRBJ2-3
clone size: .
V gene: TRBV9
D gene: .
CDR3 DNA: TGTGCCAGCAGCGTAGGGGGGCCGTCCGGGCCGCAGTATTTT
CDR3 protein: CASSVGGPSGPQYF

J gene: TRBJ1-2
clone size: .
V gene: TRBV27
D gene: .
CDR3 DNA: TGTGCCAGCAGTCCCCAGACAACGAACTATGGCTACACCTTC
CDR3 protein: CASSPQTTNYGYTF

J gene: TRBJ1-2
clone size: .
V gene: TRBV29-1
D gene: .
CDR3 DNA: TGCAGCGTTGACCATCGGGGATCTGACAGGATCGACGACTATGGCTACACCTTC
CDR3 protein: CSVDHRGSDRIDDYGYTF

J gene: TRBJ2-7
clone size: .
V gene: TRBV5-1
D gene: TRBD2
CDR3 DNA: TGCGCCAGCAGCTTGGGAGGGGAGGGGTACGAGCAGTACTTC
CDR3 protein: CASSLGGEGYEQYF

J gene: TRBJ1-1
clone size: .
V gene: TRBV19
D gene: TRBD1
CDR3 DNA: TGTGCCAGTAGTATCCGGACAGGGGCACTAGATATGAACACTGAAGCTTTCTTT
CDR3 protein: CASSIRTGALDMNTEAFF

J gene: TRBJ2-7
clone size: once
V gene: TRBV11-2
D gene: TRBD2
CDR3 DNA: TGTGCCAGCAGCTCGTCAGCGGGAGGGCCGGGAGAGCAGTACTTC
CDR3 protein: CASSSSAGGPGEQYF

J gene: TRBJ2-3
clone size: .
V gene: TRBV4-3
D gene: .
CDR3 DNA: TGCGCCAGCAGCCAAGATAGCCCAGGGACTTACACAGATACGCAGTATTTT
CDR3 protein: CASSQDSPGTYTDTQYF

J gene: TRBJ2-2
clone size: .
V gene: TRBV4-1
D gene: .
CDR3 DNA: TGCGCCAGCAGCCCGGAGAACACCGGGGAGCTGTTTTTT
CDR3 protein: CASSPENTGELFF

J gene: TRBJ2-7
clone size: once
V gene: TRBV11-2
D gene: TRBD1
CDR3 DNA: TGTGCCAGCAGATCTCCGGGACAGGATTACGAGCAGTACTTC
CDR3 protein: CASRSPGQDYEQYF

J gene: TRBJ2-1
clone size: .
V gene: TRBV13
D gene: .
CDR3 DNA: TGTGCCAGCAGCTTAGGGGGCCTACGGGAAGAGCAGTTCTTC
CDR3 protein: CASSLGGLREEQFF

J gene: TRBJ2-2
clone size: .
V gene: TRBV29-1
D gene: TRBD1
CDR3 DNA: TGCAGCGTTGTAAACCCCGGGACAGGGGCAAGCACCGGGGAGCTGTTTTTT
CDR3 protein: CSVVNPGTGASTGELFF

J gene: TRBJ1-2
clone size: .
V gene: TRBV9
D gene: .
CDR3 DNA: TGTGCCAGCAGCTCCCTTACTGGCTACACCTTC
CDR3 protein: CASSSLTGYTF

J gene: TRBJ2-1
clone size: .
V gene: TRBV27
D gene: TRBD2
CDR3 DNA: TGTGCCAGCATCCACTTAGCGGGAGGGCCGGTCGGCGAGCAGTTCTTC
CDR3 protein: CASIHLAGGPVGEQFF

J gene: TRBJ1-5
clone size: .
V gene: TRBV28
D gene: .
CDR3 DNA: TGTGCCAGCAGTTTACTGCGGACCTTAACCTTTAGCAATCAGCCCCAGCATTTT
CDR3 protein: CASSLLRTLTFSNQPQHF

J gene: TRBJ2-5
clone size: .
V gene: TRBV11-1
D gene: .
CDR3 DNA: TGTGCCAGCAGCTTAGCGGAGGGTGGGGGGGGCACAGAGACCCAGTACTTC
CDR3 protein: CASSLAEGGGGTETQYF

J gene: TRBJ1-5
clone size: .
V gene: TRBV29-1
D gene: .
CDR3 DNA: TGCAGCGTTAGACTGGCCGACACCCATAGCAATCAGCCCCAGCATTTT
CDR3 protein: CSVRLADTHSNQPQHF

J gene: TRBJ2-3
clone size: .
V gene: TRBV6-5
D gene: TRBD2
CDR3 DNA: TGTGCCAGCACAAATGGGGGGGGAGATACGCAGTATTTT
CDR3 protein: CASTNGGGDTQYF

J gene: TRBJ1-4
clone size: .
V gene: TRBV2
D gene: .
CDR3 DNA: TGTGCCAGCACTGGATCGGGTCCTAATGAAAAACTGTTTTTT
CDR3 protein: CASTGSGPNEKLFF

J gene: TRBJ2-5
clone size: .
V gene: TRBV20-1
D gene: .
CDR3 DNA: TGCAGTGCAAGACAGATAGAGACCCAGTACTTC
CDR3 protein: CSARQIETQYF

J gene: TRBJ2-3
clone size: .
V gene: TRBV30
D gene: .
CDR3 DNA: TGTGCCTGGAGTGCGGGACTGGTTAGCACAGATACGCAGTATTTT
CDR3 protein: CAWSAGLVSTDTQYF

J gene: TRBJ2-2
clone size: .
V gene: TRBV30
D gene: TRBD1
CDR3 DNA: TGTGCCTGGGAGACAGGGGGTGACACCGGGGAGCTGTTTTTT
CDR3 protein: CAWETGGDTGELFF

J gene: TRBJ2-7
clone size: .
V gene: TRBV7-3
D gene: TRBD1
CDR3 DNA: TGTGCCAGCAGCTCGACAGGGGGCGCGGGGGAGCAGTACTTC
CDR3 protein: CASSSTGGAGEQYF

J gene: TRBJ1-4
clone size: .
V gene: TRBV7-8
D gene: .
CDR3 DNA: TGTGCCAGCACCCCAACGGGGGGGGACCCTAATGAAAAACTGTTTTTT
CDR3 protein: CASTPTGGDPNEKLFF

J gene: TRBJ1-3
clone size: once
V gene: TRBV16
D gene: .
CDR3 DNA: TGTGCCAGCAGCCATTGGGACCAGGGCACTGGAAACACCATATATTTT
CDR3 protein: CASSHWDQGTGNTIYF

J gene: TRBJ2-7
clone size: few
V gene: TRBV6-1
D gene: .
CDR3 DNA: TGTGCCAGCAGTGAAGGGGGGCAGGGACTCGACGAGCAGTACTTC
CDR3 protein: CASSEGGQGLDEQYF

J gene: TRBJ1-3
clone size: .
V gene: TRBV5-6
D gene: .
CDR3 DNA: TGTGCCAGCAGCTTGGTGGGGGTCGTATATTTT
CDR3 protein: CASSLVGVVYF

J gene: TRBJ2-1
clone size: .
V gene: TRBV6-1
D gene: .
CDR3 DNA: TGTGCCAGCACCAGTGAAAGCTTCAATGAGCAGTTCTTC
CDR3 protein: CASTSESFNEQFF

J gene: TRBJ2-7
clone size: .
V gene: TRBV7-9
D gene: .
CDR3 DNA: TGTGCCAGCAGCTTAGGCCTCACCGACGAGCAGTACTTC
CDR3 protein: CASSLGLTDEQYF

J gene: TRBJ1-6
clone size: .
V gene: TRBV7-9
D gene: .
CDR3 DNA: TGTGCCAGCAGCTTAAGGTCGGCAGGGAAATATTCACCCCTCCACTTT
CDR3 protein: CASSLRSAGKYSPLHF

J gene: TRBJ2-3
clone size: .
V gene: TRBV27
D gene: TRBD2
CDR3 DNA: TGTGCCAGCAGTTTAATCCCTAGCGGGGGGATTACAGATACGCAGTATTTT
CDR3 protein: CASSLIPSGGITDTQYF

J gene: TRBJ2-1
clone size: .
V gene: TRBV14
D gene: .
CDR3 DNA: TGTGCCAGCAGCCCGACGGCCTTGTGGGGATCCTACAATGAGCAGTTCTTC
CDR3 protein: CASSPTALWGSYNEQFF

J gene: TRBJ2-7
clone size: .
V gene: TRBV19
D gene: .
CDR3 DNA: TGTGCCAGTAGTATCGGCCACCTCTACGAGCAGTACTTC
CDR3 protein: CASSIGHLYEQYF

J gene: TRBJ2-7
clone size: .
V gene: TRBV7-9
D gene: .
CDR3 DNA: TGTGCCAGCAGTTACAGTGGAGCCTACGAGCAGTACTTC
CDR3 protein: CASSYSGAYEQYF

J gene: TRBJ2-5
clone size: .
V gene: TRBV5-1
D gene: TRBD2
CDR3 DNA: TGCGCCAGCAGCCAACCCACTAGCGGGGGGCCCCAAGAGACCCAGTACTTC
CDR3 protein: CASSQPTSGGPQETQYF

J gene: TRBJ1-4
clone size: .
V gene: TRBV27
D gene: .
CDR3 DNA: TGTGCCGGGACTTTAGTAAGGAATGAAAAACTGTTTTTT
CDR3 protein: CAGTLVRNEKLFF

J gene: TRBJ2-6
clone size: .
V gene: TRBV29-1
D gene: .
CDR3 DNA: TGCAGCGTGACCGGGACTGATTACTCTGGGGCCAACGTCCTGACTTTC
CDR3 protein: CSVTGTDYSGANVLTF

J gene: TRBJ2-5
clone size: .
V gene: TRBV9
D gene: .
CDR3 DNA: TGTGCCAGCAGCGTAGGATTTAGCGTCCTTACGGAAGAGGTGACCCAGTACTTC
CDR3 protein: CASSVGFSVLTEEVTQYF

J gene: TRBJ2-3
clone size: .
V gene: TRBV9
D gene: TRBD2
CDR3 DNA: TGTGCCAGCAGCGTCCCCCGGGGACTAGCGTCCGAAGGCAGCACAGATACGCAGTATTTT
CDR3 protein: CASSVPRGLASEGSTDTQYF

J gene: TRBJ2-1
clone size: .
V gene: TRBV9
D gene: TRBD2
CDR3 DNA: TGTGCCAGCAGCCAGGGACTAGCGGGAGGAAATGAGCAGTTCTTC
CDR3 protein: CASSQGLAGGNEQFF

J gene: TRBJ2-7
clone size: .
V gene: TRBV27
D gene: TRBD2
CDR3 DNA: TGTGCCAGCAGCCTAGCGGGAGGGAACGAGCAGTACTTC
CDR3 protein: CASSLAGGNEQYF

J gene: TRBJ2-7
clone size: .
V gene: TRBV4-3
D gene: .
CDR3 DNA: TGCGCCAGCAGCCAAGGCCTCACTTCAGGGTCCGAGCAGTACTTC
CDR3 protein: CASSQGLTSGSEQYF

J gene: TRBJ2-7
clone size: .
V gene: TRBV6-5
D gene: .
CDR3 DNA: TGTGCCAGCAGTTACTCCCCCGGGTTTAACTACGAGCAGTACTTC
CDR3 protein: CASSYSPGFNYEQYF

J gene: TRBJ2-3
clone size: .
V gene: TRBV9
D gene: .
CDR3 DNA: TGTGCCAGCAGCGTAGAGGGAGCGGTTGGGGATACGCAGTATTTT
CDR3 protein: CASSVEGAVGDTQYF

J gene: TRBJ2-5
clone size: .
V gene: TRBV5-6
D gene: TRBD1
CDR3 DNA: TGTGCCAGCAGCTTGGAGACGGGACAGGGGAGTTTTGGTCAAGAGACCCAGTACTTC
CDR3 protein: CASSLETGQGSFGQETQYF

J gene: TRBJ2-7
clone size: .
V gene: TRBV30
D gene: TRBD2
CDR3 DNA: TGTGCCTGGAGTGTACCCCTTACTAGCGGGGGGCCAGAGGGGTCCTACGAGCAGTACTTC
CDR3 protein: CAWSVPLTSGGPEGSYEQYF

J gene: TRBJ2-7
clone size: .
V gene: TRBV19
D gene: TRBD1
CDR3 DNA: TGTGCTACTGGGACAGGGGGCTACGAGCAGTACTTC
CDR3 protein: CATGTGGYEQYF

J gene: TRBJ1-6
clone size: .
V gene: TRBV4-1
D gene: .
CDR3 DNA: TGCGCCAGCAGCCAAGGGGGCACATTCTATAATTCACCCCTCCACTTT
CDR3 protein: CASSQGGTFYNSPLHF

J gene: TRBJ2-7
clone size: .
V gene: TRBV15
D gene: TRBD1
CDR3 DNA: TGTGCCACCAGCAGAGGGAGGACAGGGGGCAACGAGCAGTACTTC
CDR3 protein: CATSRGRTGGNEQYF

J gene: TRBJ2-1
clone size: .
V gene: TRBV7-9
D gene: TRBD1
CDR3 DNA: TGTGCCAGCAGCCAAGGACAGGGTTGGGATGAGCAGTTCTTC
CDR3 protein: CASSQGQGWDEQFF

J gene: TRBJ2-1
clone size: .
V gene: TRBV4-1
D gene: .
CDR3 DNA: TGCGCCAGCAGCCAAGAAAGCGGGAATGAGCAGTTCTTC
CDR3 protein: CASSQESGNEQFF

J gene: TRBJ2-7
clone size: once
V gene: TRBV7-2
D gene: .
CDR3 DNA: TGTGCCAGCAGCTTAGGACGGGGGCAGGGCTACGAGCAGTACTTC
CDR3 protein: CASSLGRGQGYEQYF

J gene: TRBJ2-3
clone size: once
V gene: TRBV29-1
D gene: .
CDR3 DNA: TGCAGCGTTGAAGATCTTCAGGTGGAGGGTGGAACAGATACGCAGTATTTT
CDR3 protein: CSVEDLQVEGGTDTQYF